This T cell receptor (delta chain) originates from a study of Vδ1+ human thymocytes. General study results and limits: TRG sequences recurred across donors, whereas TRD sequences stayed essentially private. Thymic TRG and TRD repertoires appeared highly polyclonal.

This CDR3 has 22 residues. After removal of 1 base from V and 0 bases from J, the junction contained 23 bases not matched to a gene. Germline loops: CDR1 TSWWSYY, CDR2 QGS. Worth noting for this clone: The target antigen is unknown.

Sequences come from RNA converted to cDNA by reverse transcription. The CDR3 regions were amplified by multiplex PCR from V-gene primers to a constant-region primer. TCRdb re-processed the multiplex PCR reads using CATT. The sample carries around 60,000 delta-chain clones, about 15% recorded once. The specimen sequenced was Vdelta1+ gamma-delta thymocytes from the thymus. Subset given: FACS-sorted CD3+ TCRalphabeta- TCRVdelta1+ TCRVdelta2- thymocytes. The origin of this receptor is a girl under three years old who had congenital heart surgery. The chain carries TRDV1 and TRDJ1, with 7 bases fitting TRDD3. The CDR3 coding sequence is TGTGCTCTTGGGGAACCCACCGTTATCCTTACACGGGAAGGGGATAACACCGATAAACTCATCTTT. Translating gives CALGEPTVILTREGDNTDKLIF.